Below, one TCR beta chain is given with its context. Its target is unknown. These data originate in a study of shared clonotypes between healthy human individuals. Study-wide findings and caveats: Enrolling few donors narrowed the genetic and exposure-history diversity that was represented. Sequencing depth was expected to affect clonotype sharing among donors.

In the source study's methods: ImmunoSEQ only sent back junction sequences with no quality scores, so filtering was done differently. Sequenced by immunoSEQ multiplex PCR; TCRdb stores in-frame clones only, minus some. That table supplies the V and J calls and clone size; D and trimming were determined from the DNA. The data show approximately 500,000 clones, about 75% seen once. The germline V gene encodes CDR1 SGHRS and CDR2 YFSETQ. This CDR3 has 16 amino acids. Trimming shortened V by 3 bases and J by 0 bases, and 14 bases separated the two germline ends. The sample was PBMCs. The chain uses TRBV5-1 and TRBJ2-3; D may correspond to TRBD1 or TRBD2 (5 bases each). The receptor was isolated from a woman aged 40-49 years in good health. Some clones in this sample may be carry-over from other donors' samples. In DNA form, the CDR3 reads TGCGCCAGCAGCTCTGGGGGTAGGCAAAGCACAGATACGCAGTATTTT. Protein: CASSSGGRQSTDTQYF.